This TCR beta chain was profiled in a study of OX40 agonist ivuxolimab in advanced cancers. Background on the study: Patients were given ivuxolimab, an antibody that agonizes OX40 (CD134). General study findings and limits: In the 0.1 to 3.0 mg/kg range, CD4+ and CD8+ blood T cells had expanded clonally by week 6.

The cohort excluded patients with autoimmune disease history or systemic immunosuppression. Using immunoSEQ multiplex PCR, the repertoire was profiled, and TCRdb retains in-frame clones only, with some absent. The sample has fewer than 45,000 clones; around 92% are singletons. Remarks on this clone: Antigen: not known.

Sequenced here: CD4+ or CD8+ T cells sorted from blood, sampled in a trial of the OX40 agonist ivuxolimab. The TCR originated in an adult with an advanced solid tumor such as melanoma, head and neck, liver or kidney cancer.

The CDR3 DNA reads as TGTGCCAGCACACCGGACCCCACGTACTCTGGAAACACCATATATTTT. It yields the protein CASTPDPTYSGNTIYF. The chain has TRBV6-9 and TRBJ1-3, with unresolved D. There are 16 residues in the CDR3. Germline assignment: CDR1 MNHGY and CDR2 SVAAGI. Deletions cut 7 bases from V and 0 bases from J, with 16 bases between.